These 29 T cell receptor beta chains were sequenced from one sample in a study of a mutant IDH1 vaccine in newly diagnosed glioma. Time point: week 47, end of study. The investigators gave 300 ug of mutant IDH1 20-mer peptide in each vaccine dose, together with topical imiquimod. The antigens these receptors bind are not known. Repertoires were generated with immunoSEQ multiplex PCR, while TCRdb's copy carries only in-frame clones and drops some. The sample yields approximately 60,000 clones, over 80% seen once. The specimen was PBMCs, collected from a glioma patient whose treatment included an IDH1 peptide vaccine. All receptors come from a man aged 25 to 45 with glioma.

The V and J genes are TRBV7-2 and TRBJ1-2; D not resolved. The CDR3 is 15 residues long. V lost 3 bases to trimming and J lost 0 bases, with 11 bases between them. Germline V lookup: CDR1 SGHTA, CDR2 FQGNSA. The CDR3 spells CASSFPSRTNYGYTF. CDR3 DNA sequence: TGTGCCAGCAGCTTTCCCTCCCGGACTAACTATGGCTACACCTTC.

This clone has only one observation. The J gene is TRBJ2-2, the V gene TRBV4-2, with a weak D call TRBD1 (5 bases). Between the trimmed V and J ends, which lost 1 base and 5 bases, there was a span of 17 bases. CDR1 LGHNA and CDR2 YNFKEQ come from the germline V gene. The CDR3 spans 17 residues. The CDR3 DNA reads as TGTGCCAGCAGCCAAGGGATAGGGGTGTCGTTTACCGGGGAGCTGTTTTTT. It specifies CASSQGIGVSFTGELFF.

This clone occurred once. The chain carries TRBV2 and TRBJ1-6; TRBD1 agrees at 8 bases. With V trimmed by 6 bases and J by 9 bases, 10 bases remained unmatched. The CDR3 sequence is 15 residues long. CDR1 and CDR2 (germline): SNHLY, FYNNEI. This chain's CDR3 is CASSRGQGGSSPLHF. CDR3 DNA sequence: TGTGCCAGCAGCAGAGGACAGGGCGGTAGTTCACCCCTCCACTTT.

Here the CDR3 reads CASSPRRGFAEAFF. Here the CDR3 DNA reads TGTGCCAGCTCACCACGAAGGGGGTTCGCTGAAGCTTTCTTT. V and J are TRBV18 and TRBJ1-1, with D perhaps TRBD1 (6 bases). CDR3 length equals 14 residues. Germline values: CDR1 KGHSH, CDR2 LQKENI. Trimming pared 1 base from V and 6 bases from J, leaving 12 bases between.

The chain recombines TRBV6-5 with TRBJ2-7, with D unclear. Germline V gene lookup returns CDR1 MNHEY and CDR2 SVGAGI. Trimming removed 0 bases at V and 3 bases at J, with 9 bases between. The CDR3 has 14 residues. CDR3 sequence (DNA): TGTGCCAGCAGTTACTCTCGGAACTTCTACGAGCAGTACTTC. As protein: CASSYSRNFYEQYF.

This rearrangement joins TRBV27 to TRBJ1-5; D is uncertain. Germline CDR1 and CDR2: MNHEY and SMNVEV (reference sequence). The CDR3 sequence is 14 residues long. Trimming pared 2 bases from V and 6 bases from J, leaving 11 bases between. This CDR3 is CASSLNRAGQPQHF. CDR3 coding DNA: TGTGCCAGCAGTTTAAATCGAGCCGGTCAGCCCCAGCATTTT.

The chain carries TRBV6-5 and TRBJ2-3, with D possibly being TRBD1 or TRBD2 (5 bases each). The CDR3 length is 15 residues. Germline lookup yields CDR1 MNHEY and CDR2 SVGAGI. The ends were cut back, 6 bases at V and 2 bases at J, with 15 bases in the middle. DNA of the CDR3: TGTGCCAGCAGCACTACCCGGGACCACACAGATACGCAGTATTTT. Protein product: CASSTTRDHTDTQYF.

The chain combines TRBV5-1 with TRBJ1-2; TRBD1 matches at 8 bases. V shed 4 bases and J 7 bases; nucleotides not matched to a gene: 15. The CDR3 extends over 16 amino acids. Germline V CDR1 and CDR2: SGHRS, YFSETQ. The CDR3 DNA follows: TGCGCCAGCAGCCCTAATGCAGGGACAGGTGCTTCTGGCTACACCTTC. Its protein is CASSPNAGTGASGYTF.

The J gene is TRBJ1-1, the V gene TRBV5-4; 7 nucleotides agree with TRBD1. J lost 1 base, V lost 4 bases, and 7 bases had no gene match. This CDR3 spans 15 amino acids. The germline V gene has CDR1 SGHNT and CDR2 YYREEE (reference sequence). The CDR3 loop is CASSTTGAWNTEAFF. The DNA for the CDR3 is TGTGCCAGCAGCACCACAGGGGCTTGGAACACTGAAGCTTTCTTT.

The chain joins TRBV9 to TRBJ2-3, with D unresolved. The ends were cut back, 0 bases at V and 0 bases at J, with 5 bases in the middle. Germline CDR1 reads SGDLS; CDR2 reads YYNGEE. This CDR3 contains 14 residues. CDR3 residues: CASSVDISTDTQYF. The CDR3 coding sequence is TGTGCCAGCAGCGTAGACATTAGCACAGATACGCAGTATTTT.

This chain connects TRBV5-1 to TRBJ2-3, with 7 bases lining up with TRBD1. This CDR3 is 15 amino acids long. The trim removed 6 bases at V and 0 bases at J, leaving 7 bases unmatched. Germline assignment: CDR1 SGHRS and CDR2 YFSETQ. The CDR3 region is CASNRQGRSTDTQYF. CDR3 bases: TGCGCCAGCAACCGACAGGGCCGAAGCACAGATACGCAGTATTTT.

V gene TRBV7-9 combines with J gene TRBJ1-2; D call uncertain. From germline, CDR1 is SEHNR and CDR2 FQNEAQ (reference sequence). The length of the CDR3 is 13 residues. Trimming took off 5 bases at V and 5 bases at J, with 12 bases between the two ends. The CDR3 loop reads CASSPGPRYGYTF. CDR3 coding DNA: TGTGCCAGCAGCCCTGGACCGCGGTATGGCTACACCTTC.

This sequence joins TRBV7-9 and TRBJ1-2; 7 bases match TRBD1. V lost 4 bases, J lost 2 bases, and 1 base stayed unmatched. Germline V CDR1 and CDR2: SEHNR, FQNEAQ (reference sequence). This CDR3 has 13 residues. CDR3 nucleotides: TGTGCCAGCAGCTCAGGGGGGAACTATGGCTACACCTTC. The encoded protein is CASSSGGNYGYTF.

The chain has TRBV5-1 and TRBJ1-6, with D possibly being TRBD1 (5 bases). V shed 2 bases and J shed 10 bases, with 16 bases lying between them. CDR1 and CDR2 (germline): SGHRS, YFSETQ. There are 15 residues in the CDR3. This chain's CDR3 is CASSFGRQGESPLHF. The CDR3 DNA is TGCGCCAGCAGCTTTGGAAGGCAGGGAGAGTCACCCCTCCACTTT.

The gene calls are TRBV28 and TRBJ1-2; possibly TRBD1 for D (6 bases). CDR1 is MDHEN and CDR2 is SYDVKM in the germline V gene. Between the trimmed V and J ends, which lost 3 bases and 2 bases, there was a span of 13 bases. The CDR3 is 15 amino acids. The CDR3 region has the DNA TGTGCCAGCAGTTTCCGAAGGGGGGCCAACTATGGCTACACCTTC. This gives the protein CASSFRRGANYGYTF.

J is TRBJ1-1 and V is TRBV7-2; 8 bases match TRBD1. Germline V gives CDR1 SGHTA, CDR2 FQGNSA. Unmatched junction bases numbered 2, after V lost 0 bases and J lost 8 bases. This CDR3 comprises 13 residues. The CDR3 sequence: CASSLAGQGEAFF. CDR3 DNA sequence: TGTGCCAGCAGCTTAGCCGGACAGGGAGAAGCTTTCTTT.

CDR3 region: CASSLEISGNQPQHF. The CDR3 DNA follows: TGTGCCAGCAGCTTAGAGATTTCTGGCAATCAGCCCCAGCATTTT. The rearrangement uses TRBV11-2 and TRBJ1-5; D uncertain. Germline V gene sequence: CDR1 SGHAT, CDR2 FQNNGV. Trimming cost V 0 bases and J 2 bases, with 8 bases left between them. The CDR3 runs to 15 residues.

The rearrangement uses TRBV5-4 and TRBJ2-5; D call uncertain. CDR3 length: 15 amino acids. Trimming left V 0 bases short and J 4 bases short, with 13 bases between. Looked up from germline, CDR1 is SGHNT and CDR2 is YYREEE (reference sequence). CDR3 sequence: CASSLARQSGETQYF. CDR3 sequence (DNA): TGTGCCAGCAGCTTGGCCCGGCAGTCGGGAGAGACCCAGTACTTC.

The rearrangement uses TRBV11-2 and TRBJ2-4; 8 bases are shared with TRBD1. The junction had 3 bases not matched to a gene; V was cut back by 4 bases and J by 1 base. The CDR3 is 15 amino acids. CDR1 is SGHAT, CDR2 FQNNGV, per germline. CDR3 sequence: CASSSQGEAKNIQYF. The CDR3 bases are TGTGCCAGCAGCTCACAGGGGGAGGCCAAAAACATTCAGTACTTC.

The rearrangement uses TRBV28 and TRBJ1-2, with 8 bases that match TRBD1. Germline V gene data show CDR1 as MDHEN and CDR2 as SYDVKM. With V trimmed by 6 bases and J by 0 bases, 6 bases remained unmatched. The CDR3 runs to 15 residues. CDR3 nucleotide sequence: TGTGCCAGCAGGAGGACAGGGAGTACTAACTATGGCTACACCTTC. This sequence encodes CASRRTGSTNYGYTF.

This chain joins TRBV7-7 and TRBJ2-3; TRBD2 aligns across 10 bases. The CDR3 totals 15 residues. CDR1 SSHAT and CDR2 FNYEAQ come from the germline V gene (reference sequence). After removal of 5 bases from V and 4 bases from J, the junction contained 6 bases not matched to a gene. The CDR3 bases are TGTGCCAGCAGCCCTAGCGGGGGAAGCCCAGATACGCAGTATTTT. Residues: CASSPSGGSPDTQYF.

This chain joins TRBV6-5 and TRBJ1-2; no definite D call. CDR1 and CDR2 (germline): MNHEY, SVGAGI. The CDR3 is 16 amino acids. V gave up 3 bases and J gave up 2 bases, with 16 bases separating them. Written as DNA, the CDR3 is TGTGCCAGCAGTTATTCGATAAAGCAGCTGAACTATGGCTACACCTTC. This sequence encodes CASSYSIKQLNYGYTF.

V is TRBV6-1 and J is TRBJ2-3; D is unclear. CDR1 is MNHNS, CDR2 SASEGT, per germline. V was clipped by 2 bases and J by 3 bases, with 12 bases between them. This CDR3 contains 15 residues. CDR3 sequence (DNA): TGTGCCAGCAGTGAATTTGGTGGCCTTACAGATACGCAGTATTTT. Encoded protein: CASSEFGGLTDTQYF.

J is TRBJ2-1 and V is TRBV4-1; D call uncertain. This CDR3 spans 15 amino acids. Trimming removed 1 base from V and 0 bases from J, with 7 bases in between. Germline values: CDR1 MGHRA, CDR2 YSYEKL. CDR3 bases: TGCGCCAGCAGCCAAGGGCGGAGCTCCTACAATGAGCAGTTCTTC. Translation: CASSQGRSSYNEQFF.

The chain couples TRBV7-2 to TRBJ2-7; D might be TRBD1 (5 bases). The ends were cut back, 1 base at V and 1 base at J, with 8 bases in the middle. The CDR3 runs to 14 residues. In germline, CDR1 is SGHTA, CDR2 FQGNSA. CDR3 region: CASSLEGSSYEQYF. The CDR3 DNA reads as TGTGCCAGCAGCTTAGAGGGGTCATCCTACGAGCAGTACTTC.

The CDR3 reads CASRTGNYEQYF. The CDR3 coding sequence is TGTGCCAGCCGGACAGGGAACTACGAGCAGTACTTC. V and J are TRBV2 and TRBJ2-7; 8 bases map to TRBD1. This CDR3 has 12 amino acids. Unmatched junction bases numbered 3, after V lost 8 bases and J lost 3 bases. The germline V gene has CDR1 SNHLY and CDR2 FYNNEI.

The rearrangement links TRBV9 to TRBJ2-5; D remains ambiguous. V was cut by 2 bases and J by 3 bases, with 14 bases left in between. Germline CDR1 SGDLS, CDR2 YYNGEE. The CDR3 loop spans 15 amino acids. CDR3 sequence: CASSVEGRVEETQYF. The CDR3 DNA is TGTGCCAGCAGCGTCGAAGGGCGAGTTGAAGAGACCCAGTACTTC.

The rearrangement uses TRBV5-1 and TRBJ2-5; 11 bases fit TRBD1. J gave up 5 bases and V 4 bases, and 4 bases lay outside the gene matches. The length of the CDR3 is 14 residues. CDR1 SGHRS and CDR2 YFSETQ come from the germline V gene. The CDR3 is CASSGRTGGETQYF. In DNA form, the CDR3 reads TGCGCCAGCAGCGGCAGGACAGGGGGCGAGACCCAGTACTTC. Together with reference TRBV5-1 and TRBJ2-5, the CDR3 gives the full variable domain: KAGVTQTPRYLIKTRGQQVTLSCSPISGHRSVSWYQQTPGQGLQFLFEYFSETQRNKGNFPGRFSGRQFSNSRSEMNVSTLELGDSALYLCASSGRTGGETQYFGPGTRLLVL.

The chain carries TRBV11-2 and TRBJ2-6; D gene unclear. The V gene lost 7 bases and the J gene lost 0 bases, with 4 bases spanning the gap. The CDR3 extends over 13 amino acids. From germline, CDR1 is SGHAT and CDR2 FQNNGV. DNA for the CDR3: TGTGCCAGCACCAACTCTGGGGCCAACGTCCTGACTTTC. Residues: CASTNSGANVLTF.